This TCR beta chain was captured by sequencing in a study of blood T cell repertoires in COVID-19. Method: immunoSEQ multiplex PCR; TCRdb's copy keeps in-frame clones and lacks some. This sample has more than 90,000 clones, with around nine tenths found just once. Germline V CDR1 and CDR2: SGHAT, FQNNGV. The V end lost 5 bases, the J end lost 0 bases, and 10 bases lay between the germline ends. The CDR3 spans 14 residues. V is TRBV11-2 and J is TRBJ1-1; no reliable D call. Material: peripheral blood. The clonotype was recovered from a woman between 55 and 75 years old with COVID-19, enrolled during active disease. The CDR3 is CASSPVNMNTEAFF. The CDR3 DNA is TGTGCCAGCAGCCCTGTAAACATGAACACTGAAGCTTTCTTT. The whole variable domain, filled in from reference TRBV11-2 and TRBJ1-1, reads EAGVAQSPRYKIIEKRQSVAFWCNPISGHATLYWYQQILGQGPKLLIQFQNNGVVDDSQLPKDRFSAERLKGVDSTLKIQPAKLEDSAVYLCASSPVNMNTEAFFGQGTRLTVV.